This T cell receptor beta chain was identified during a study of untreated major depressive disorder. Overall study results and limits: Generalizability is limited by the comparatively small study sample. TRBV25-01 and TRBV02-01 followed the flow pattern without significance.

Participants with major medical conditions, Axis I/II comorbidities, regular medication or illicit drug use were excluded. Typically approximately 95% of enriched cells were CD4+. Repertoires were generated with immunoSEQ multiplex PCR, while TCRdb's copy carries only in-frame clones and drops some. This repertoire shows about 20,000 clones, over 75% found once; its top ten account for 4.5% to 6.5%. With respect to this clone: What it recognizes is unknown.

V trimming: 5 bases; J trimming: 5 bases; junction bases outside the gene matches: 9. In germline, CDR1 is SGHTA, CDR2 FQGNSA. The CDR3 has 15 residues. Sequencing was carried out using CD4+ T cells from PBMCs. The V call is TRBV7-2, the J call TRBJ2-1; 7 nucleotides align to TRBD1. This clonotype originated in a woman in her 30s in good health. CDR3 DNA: TGTGCCAGCAGCCTAACCAGGGGGATTAACAATGAGCAGTTCTTC. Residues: CASSLTRGINNEQFF.